This TCR beta chain is from a study of cytomegalovirus exposure and HLA in healthy donors. General observations from the study: Most TCR sequences proved rare, with some public TCRs found in many donors.

A word on this clone: Its specificity is not known. Other DNA sequences from this sample encode an identical CDR3 as well.

This CDR3 spans 13 amino acids. Germline-derived CDR1 and CDR2 are MNHEY and SVGAGI. Trimming removed 0 bases at V and 2 bases at J, with 4 bases between. Vbeta (60) and Jbeta (13) primers were used in the PCR. The assay was immunoSEQ multiplex PCR, and TCRdb's table has in-frame clones only and misses some. The table records some 180,000 clones, around 74% of them present only once. This TCR came from a male donor in good health and CMV-seronegative. The chain joins TRBV6-5 to TRBJ1-1; D gene uncertain. Sequences were obtained from PBMCs. The CDR3 region is CASSYSRNTEAFF. For the CDR3, the DNA is TGTGCCAGCAGTTACTCGAGAAACACTGAAGCTTTCTTT.